This TCR beta chain originates from a study of early T cells in non-severe SARS-CoV-2 infection. On the study more broadly: Sequencing targeted bulk RNA from unsorted whole blood, leaving chains unpaired. Points from the study as a whole: VDJdb matching, biased toward anti-spike CD8 responses, missed private and CD4 specificities.

Unique molecular identifiers were added to individual cDNA molecules. Using its own MiXCR run on the 5' RACE reads, TCRdb lists one record per CDR3 protein. The repertoire holds 55,000 to 80,000 distinct CDR3 sequences, approximately 10% seen once, with 3.5% to 4% in the top ten. V shed 2 bases and J 5 bases; nucleotides not matched to a gene: 5. There are 16 residues in the CDR3. Germline CDR1 SGDLS, CDR2 YYNGEE. This clonotype was observed many times. Its target is unknown. This TCR derives from an adult who was a healthcare worker with PCR-confirmed SARS-CoV-2 infection or an uninfected control (not recorded which). The J gene is TRBJ2-3, the V gene TRBV9; 13 nucleotides line up with TRBD2. The sample was whole blood. CDR3 amino acids: CASSVGTSGAGDTQYF. CDR3 nucleotide sequence: TGTGCCAGCAGCGTCGGGACTAGCGGGGCTGGAGATACGCAGTATTTT.